The T cell receptor beta chain under discussion was sequenced for a study of T cells after yellow fever vaccination. The overall study: Where fractions had low cell numbers, libraries were prepared from them with the SMART-Seq v4 Ultra Low Input RNA kit.

The CDR3 contains 11 residues. Germline V gene sequence: CDR1 MNHEY, CDR2 SVGEGT. V lost 0 bases and J lost 7, with 1 base in between. General study points: Researchers cautioned that FACS-sorted repertoires could harbor abundant clonotypes contaminating from the bulk population. Primary-vaccination clones mostly resurfaced post-booster (approximately 96% CD4, approximately 87% CD8).

This clonotype was recorded at least ten times. No antigen is known for it. A process of 5'RACE template switching, which added a universal primer site and UMIs, was used to make TCR cDNA. MiXCR, run by TCRdb on the 5' RACE reads, gives a single entry per CDR3 protein. The profile shows some 400,000 distinct CDR3 sequences, around 20% of them singletons. V and J are TRBV6-2 or TRBV6-3 and TRBJ2-1; the D is unclear. The sample here was PBMCs, taken before the yellow fever booster vaccination. This receptor was taken from a man younger than 35 who received the YFV17D yellow fever vaccine. This CDR3 is CASSYSNEQFF. The CDR3 DNA reads TGTGCCAGCAGTTACTCAAATGAGCAGTTCTTC.